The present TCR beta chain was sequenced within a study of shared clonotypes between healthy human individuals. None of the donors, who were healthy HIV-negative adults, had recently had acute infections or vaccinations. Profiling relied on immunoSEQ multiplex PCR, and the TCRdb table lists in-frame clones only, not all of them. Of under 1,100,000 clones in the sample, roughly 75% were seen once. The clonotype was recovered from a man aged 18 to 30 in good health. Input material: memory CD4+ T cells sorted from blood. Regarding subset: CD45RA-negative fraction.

The CDR3 nucleotides read TGCGCCAGCAGCTCGAGGGGGGACAGCTCAGGGCGATATGGCTACACCTTC. Protein product: CASSSRGDSSGRYGYTF. The chain combines TRBV5-1 with TRBJ1-2, with 7 bases matching TRBD1. V gave up 3 bases and J gave up 5 bases; unmatched junction bases: 16. This CDR3 is 17 amino acids long. In germline, CDR1 is SGHRS, CDR2 YFSETQ.